Shown below are 8 T cell receptor beta chains from a single sample sequenced in a study of blood T cell repertoires in COVID-19. TCRdb keeps only in-frame clones here, not all; method: immunoSEQ multiplex PCR. This table has some 98,000 clones, roughly four fifths appearing once. Source material: peripheral blood. All receptors come from an older man with acute or convalescent COVID-19.

The V gene is TRBV30, the J gene TRBJ1-2; the match to TRBD1 covers 7 bases. CDR1 and CDR2 (germline): GTSNPN, SVGIG (reference sequence). The CDR3 is 12 residues long. V lost 1 base to trimming and J lost 8 bases; unmatched junction nucleotides: 4. The CDR3 coding sequence is TGTGCCTGGAGTGGTGCAGGGGGAGGCTACACCTTC. Translated: CAWSGAGGGYTF.

The count of this clone is one. The rearrangement joins TRBV7-9 to TRBJ1-1, with no clear D. CDR3 size: 13 residues. Trimming removed 3 bases at V and 0 bases at J, with 5 bases between. Germline V gene sequence: CDR1 SEHNR, CDR2 FQNEAQ (reference sequence). The CDR3 region is CASSFQMNTEAFF. For the CDR3, the DNA is TGTGCCAGCAGCTTCCAAATGAACACTGAAGCTTTCTTT.

The J gene is TRBJ1-2, the V gene TRBV28, with TRBD1 matching over 9 bases. The trim removed 7 bases at V and 7 bases at J, leaving 10 bases unmatched. Germline loops: CDR1 MDHEN, CDR2 SYDVKM. This CDR3 is 14 amino acids long. The CDR3: CASISQQGAGGYTF. CDR3 DNA: TGTGCCAGCATAAGTCAACAGGGGGCCGGTGGCTACACCTTC.

The V and J genes are TRBV5-1 and TRBJ2-1, with D uncertain. The CDR3 is made up of 14 amino acids. The V gene's germline CDR1 is SGHRS and CDR2 YFSETQ. The V end lost 2 bases, the J end lost 5 bases, and 11 bases lay between the germline ends. The CDR3 DNA reads as TGCGCCAGCAGCTTTACTACCCTCGACAATGAGCAGTTCTTC. As protein: CASSFTTLDNEQFF.

The CDR3 DNA is TGTGCCACCAGTGATTTGCTAGCGGGAGCGTCATTGAATGAGCAGTTCTTC. The encoded protein is CATSDLLAGASLNEQFF. The chain couples TRBV24-1 to TRBJ2-1, with TRBD2 matching 10 bases. CDR1 is KGHDR, CDR2 SFDVKD, per germline. V shed 0 bases and J 7 bases; nucleotides not matched to a gene: 8. CDR3 size: 17 residues.

The rearrangement joins TRBV7-2 to TRBJ1-1, with 9 bases aligning to TRBD1. The CDR3 is made up of 14 amino acids. Germline V gene sequence: CDR1 SGHTA, CDR2 FQGNSA. V lost 5 bases to trimming and J lost 3 bases; unmatched junction nucleotides: 4. CDR3 loop: CASSMTGGYTEAFF. The DNA for the CDR3 is TGTGCCAGCAGCATGACAGGGGGTTACACTGAAGCTTTCTTT. Complete variable domain (other parts from reference TRBV7-2 and TRBJ1-1): GAGVSQSPSNKVTEKGKDVELRCDPISGHTALYWYRQSLGQGLEFLIYFQGNSAPDKSGLPSDRFSAERTGGSVSTLTIQRTQQEDSAVYLCASSMTGGYTEAFFGQGTRLTVV.

The chain has TRBV7-9 and TRBJ2-1, with D possibly TRBD2 on 6 matching bases. The V gene lost 6 bases and the J gene lost 4 bases, with 28 bases spanning the gap. This CDR3 has 19 amino acids. Germline-derived CDR1 and CDR2 are SEHNR and FQNEAQ (reference sequence). CDR3: CASSRPGGNQPITYNEQFF. DNA of the CDR3: TGTGCCAGCAGTCGACCCGGGGGTAACCAGCCGATAACATACAATGAGCAGTTCTTC.

This chain links TRBV5-1 with TRBJ2-5, with TRBD2 matching 12 bases. CDR1 SGHRS and CDR2 YFSETQ come from the germline V gene. The CDR3 has 17 amino acids. V gave up 4 bases and J gave up 4 bases; unmatched junction bases: 11. In nucleotides, the CDR3 is TGCGCCAGCAGCCTAACTTCCGGGACTAGCGGGCGAGAGACCCAGTACTTC. Its translation is CASSLTSGTSGRETQYF.